The clone carrying this T cell receptor beta chain was detected ten times or more. The library protocol tagged individual cDNA molecules with unique molecular identifiers. TCRdb re-derived calls from the 5' RACE reads in MiXCR, one entry per CDR3 protein. Here the sample spans roughly 60,000 distinct CDR3 sequences, around 11% being singletons. Between the trimmed V and J ends, which lost 10 bases and 11 bases, there was a span of 15 bases. Germline CDR1 and CDR2: MNHNS and SASEGT. The CDR3 runs to 11 residues. The sample belongs to a study of early T cells in non-severe SARS-CoV-2 infection. Sequences were derived from whole blood, sampled at baseline. This rearrangement joins TRBV6-1 to TRBJ1-5; D is perhaps TRBD1 (5 bases). The clonotype comes from an adult who was a healthcare worker with PCR-confirmed SARS-CoV-2 infection or an uninfected control (not recorded which). The CDR3 DNA follows: TGTGCCACCAACCGGGGGGGAGCCCAGCATTTT. Translating gives CATNRGGAQHF.